This T cell receptor (beta chain) was recorded in a study of blood T cells in healthy people across ages. This clonotype was detected a few times. Its antigen remains unknown. General observations from the study: Calculation of diversity from one million T cells yielded estimates considered to be underestimates.

Germline V gene data show CDR1 as MDHEN and CDR2 as SYDVKM. V was shortened by 4 bases and J by 13 bases, with 14 bases between the two germline ends. CDR3 length: 12 residues. Using a J-beta primer mix together with a sample-barcoded 5' primer, a second PCR was run for roughly 7 to 11 cycles. Each cDNA was tagged by a template-switch adaptor containing 12 random nucleotides. MiXCR, run by TCRdb on the 5' RACE reads, gives a single entry per CDR3 protein. This sample yields around 1,900,000 distinct CDR3 sequences, of which roughly two fifths are seen a single time; 23% belongs to the top ten. The rearrangement links TRBV28 to TRBJ2-1; a possible D gene is TRBD2 (6 bases). Sequenced input: blood. This receptor was obtained from a human donor in good health. CDR3 coding DNA: TGTGCCAGCAGTTCCGGGGGTCCAACTCAGTTCTTC. Amino acids: CASSSGGPTQFF.